This T cell receptor beta chain is drawn from a study of shared clonotypes between healthy human individuals. Study at large: The study enrolled a couple of women and three men aged 18 to 49.

Clones were sequenced by immunoSEQ multiplex PCR, and TCRdb holds only the in-frame ones, with some missing. The sample includes 400,000 to 550,000 clones, roughly 78% of them seen just once. Study-level findings and limits: Exclusively blood specimens were collected; tissue repertoires likely differ.

Each donor was a Caucasian adult residing in Nashville, Tennessee. Genomic DNA for unsorted samples, which was extracted with the QIAamp DNA Blood Mini kit, came from some 84 million PBMCs. This clone was seen only once. Its antigen remains unknown. The source is a woman aged 40 to 50 in good health. Some clones in this sample may be carry-over from other donors' samples. Sequenced material: PBMCs.

CDR3 sequence reads: CASSPRLVLRDTQYF. CDR3 bases: TGTGCCAGCAGCCCGCGGTTGGTGCTTAGGGATACGCAGTATTTT. The chain couples TRBV11-2 to TRBJ2-3; D gene uncertain. CDR1 is SGHAT and CDR2 is FQNNGV in the germline V gene. The CDR3 runs to 15 residues. Trimming left V 5 bases short and J 6 bases short, with 18 bases between.